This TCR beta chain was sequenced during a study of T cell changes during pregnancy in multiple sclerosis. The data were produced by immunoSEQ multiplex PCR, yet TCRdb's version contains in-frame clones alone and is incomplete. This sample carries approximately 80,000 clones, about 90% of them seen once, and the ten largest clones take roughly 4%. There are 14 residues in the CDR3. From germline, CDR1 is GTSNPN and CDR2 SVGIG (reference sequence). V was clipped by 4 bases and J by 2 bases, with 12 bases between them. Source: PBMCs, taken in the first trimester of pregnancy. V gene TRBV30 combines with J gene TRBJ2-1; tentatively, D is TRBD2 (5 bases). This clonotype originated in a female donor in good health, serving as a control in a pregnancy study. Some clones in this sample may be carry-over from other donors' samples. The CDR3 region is CAWKSISAYNEQFF. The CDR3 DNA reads TGTGCCTGGAAGAGTATTAGCGCCTACAATGAGCAGTTCTTC.